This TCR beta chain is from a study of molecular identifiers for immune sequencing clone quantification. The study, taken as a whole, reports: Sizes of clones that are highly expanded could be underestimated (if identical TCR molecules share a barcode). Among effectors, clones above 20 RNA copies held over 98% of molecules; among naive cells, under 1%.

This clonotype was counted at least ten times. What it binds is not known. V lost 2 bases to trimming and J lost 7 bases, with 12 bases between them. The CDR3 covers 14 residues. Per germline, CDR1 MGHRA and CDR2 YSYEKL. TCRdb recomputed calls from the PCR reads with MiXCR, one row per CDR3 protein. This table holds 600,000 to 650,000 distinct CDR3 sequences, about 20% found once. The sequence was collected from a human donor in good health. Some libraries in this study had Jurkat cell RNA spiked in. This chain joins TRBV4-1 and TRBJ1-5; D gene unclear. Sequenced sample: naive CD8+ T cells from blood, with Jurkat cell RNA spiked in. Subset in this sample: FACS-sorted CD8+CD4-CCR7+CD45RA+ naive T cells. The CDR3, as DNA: TGCGCCAGCAGCCAACTTCCAGGAGGGCAGCCCCAGCATTTT. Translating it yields CASSQLPGGQPQHF.